This T cell receptor (beta chain) was observed in a study of response to subunit inactivated influenza vaccine. Broader study findings: Authors proposed each seasonal influenza vaccination draws in few new T cells.

This clonotype was detected a few times. Its specificity is unknown. One entry per CDR3 protein results from TCRdb running MiXCR on the RT-PCR reads. The sample has 800,000 to 1,000,000 distinct CDR3 sequences, 21% seen once. CDR1 is MNHEY, CDR2 SMNVEV, per germline (reference sequence). Trimming left V 3 bases short and J 3 bases short, with 21 bases between. This CDR3 spans 17 amino acids. The TCR comes from a man aged 45-65 years who received an inactivated influenza vaccine. The rearrangement joins TRBV27 to TRBJ2-7, with D perhaps matching TRBD1 or TRBD2 (5 bases each). This material consisted of PBMCs from blood, taken more than 4 days after vaccination. DNA of the CDR3: TGTGCCAGCAGTTTGGTTATGAGAGGGGCCGTCTTCTACGAGCAGTACTTC. Its translation: CASSLVMRGAVFYEQYF.